This is a list of T cell receptor beta chains from one sample in a study of early T cells in non-severe SARS-CoV-2 infection. TCRdb fed the 5' RACE reads into MiXCR, producing one record per CDR3 protein. The sample holds about 26,000 distinct CDR3 sequences, 4% to 6% seen once. The sequenced sample consisted of whole blood. These receptors all stem from an adult who was a healthcare worker with PCR-confirmed SARS-CoV-2 infection or an uninfected control (not recorded which). The CDR3 runs from the conserved cysteine through the conserved F or W. The D gene is left open where the match is weak. Expanded clones are given a class, and other clones once, few, many or no size at all.

TRBV11-1	TRBJ1-2	many	NA	TGTGCCAGCAGTTCCACACTAGAGGGGTTCCATGGCTACACCTTC	CASSSTLEGFHGYTF
TRBV3-1	TRBJ2-7	many	NA	TGTGCCAGCAGCCGCTACGGGCCCTCCTACGAGCAGTACTTC	CASSRYGPSYEQYF
TRBV6-5	TRBJ1-3	many	NA	TGTGCCAGCAGTTTATCGGGGGCCCTCGGAAACACCATATATTTT	CASSLSGALGNTIYF
TRBV25-1	TRBJ2-6	many	NA	TGTGCCAGCAGTGGCGAGGGCAGGGGGGTGTCTGGGGCCAACGTCCTGACTTTC	CASSGEGRGVSGANVLTF
TRBV12-3/TRBV12-4	TRBJ2-7	NA	NA	TGTGCCAGCAGTCCGGGGATCTACGAGCAGTACTTC	CASSPGIYEQYF
TRBV11-2	TRBJ1-1	NA	TRBD1	TGTGCCAGCAGCTTAACAGGGGGCGCGAGGACTGAAGCTTTCTTT	CASSLTGGARTEAFF
TRBV4-1	TRBJ2-1	NA	TRBD2	TGCGCCAGCAGGAAGCTAGCGGGGGTCCACAATGAGCAGTTCTTC	CASRKLAGVHNEQFF
TRBV11-3	TRBJ1-1	many	NA	TGTGCCAGCAGCTTACTCGGCGGCTCTGAAGCTTTCTTT	CASSLLGGSEAFF
TRBV3-1	TRBJ1-5	medium-sized	TRBD1	TGTGCCAGCAGCCCGAGGACAGGGGAGGGTCAGCCCCAGCATTTT	CASSPRTGEGQPQHF
TRBV6-5	TRBJ1-1	few	NA	TGTGCCAGCGGGGGCGGCAGTTCTGAAGCTTTCTTT	CASGGGSSEAFF
TRBV20-1	TRBJ2-7	many	TRBD1	TGCAGTGCCCCTGGTCCAGGGGGCATCTACGAGCAGTACTTC	CSAPGPGGIYEQYF
TRBV12-3/TRBV12-4	TRBJ1-4	NA	NA	TGTGCCAGCAGACCCTCGGGGGGGGATGAAAAACTGTTTTTT	CASRPSGGDEKLFF
TRBV29-1	TRBJ1-1	NA	NA	TGCAGCGTTGAAGAGGAGTCAGCTGAAGCTTTCTTT	CSVEEESAEAFF
TRBV6-5	TRBJ1-2	few	TRBD1	TGTGCCAGCAGTTACTCGCCGGGACAGGGGGTTCATGGCTACACCTTC	CASSYSPGQGVHGYTF
TRBV27	TRBJ2-3	NA	NA	TGTGCCAGCAGTTATCTCAAGCCGGACACAGATACGCAGTATTTT	CASSYLKPDTDTQYF
TRBV19	TRBJ1-5	NA	NA	TGTGCCAGTAGGGTCACAGGGAGTAATCAGCCCCAGCATTTT	CASRVTGSNQPQHF
TRBV5-4	TRBJ2-6	NA	NA	TGTGCCAGCAGCTCTCCCACAAGTCCTGGGGCCAACGTCCTGACTTTC	CASSSPTSPGANVLTF
TRBV30	TRBJ1-2	many	NA	TGTGCCTGGAGTGCAGCCTACATAAACTATGGCTACACCTTC	CAWSAAYINYGYTF
TRBV4-3	TRBJ2-1	NA	NA	TGCGCCAGCAGCCAAGATAGTAGTTCCTCCTACAATGAGCAGTTCTTC	CASSQDSSSSYNEQFF
TRBV9	TRBJ1-1	many	NA	TGTGCCAGCAGCGGGCGGGGGGCGAGGGCTGAAGCTTTCTTT	CASSGRGARAEAFF
TRBV20-1	TRBJ2-3	many	TRBD2	TGCAGTGCCGGGGGGATAGCGGAGAACACAGATACGCAGTATTTT	CSAGGIAENTDTQYF
TRBV9	TRBJ1-1	many	NA	TGTGCCAGCAGTACAGTGGGGGGCACTGAAGCTTTCTTT	CASSTVGGTEAFF